This T cell receptor (beta chain) was found in a study of T cell responses to AZD1222 COVID-19 vaccine. This CDR3 comprises 17 residues. Losses at the gene ends were 5 bases for V and 1 base for J; bases not matched to a gene: 6. Germline V CDR1 and CDR2: LNHDA, SQIVND (reference sequence). As for this clone: Its antigen is undetermined.

Study-wide results and caveats: CD4 TCRs associated with vaccination spanned spike, dominating at 160-218 and 743-854.

The protocol was immunoSEQ multiplex PCR, while the TCRdb copy is restricted to in-frame clones and leaves out a portion. The sample consists of 120,000 or so clones, just over 90% of them appearing once. The V gene is TRBV19, the J gene TRBJ1-5; 12 positions agree with TRBD1. Source: peripheral blood, taken on day 0 of AZD1222 vaccination. The TCR comes from an adult in good health. CDR3 DNA sequence: TGTGCCAGTAGTCTCCGGGACAGGGGGCTGAGCAATCAGCCCCAGCATTTT. This gives the protein CASSLRDRGLSNQPQHF.